The sequence of this T cell receptor (beta chain) was determined in a study of blood T cells in healthy people across ages (dated by TCRdb to 2013 to 2016). With respect to the entire study: Template switching captured roughly one uniquely barcoded TCR beta cDNA molecule per two T cells in model experiments. The donors were divided into four age groups: young (average approximately 17 years), middle-aged (approximately 39), aged (roughly 60) and long-lived (about 84). To avoid experimental bias, donors of different ages were randomly spread across the sequencing lanes. The study measured age-related changes in TCR beta repertoire diversity using deep sequencing normalized with unique cDNA molecular identifiers. Two additional independent replicas of 1 million unique cDNA reads from the same blood draw were analyzed for two donors (one aged 18 to 30 and one aged 80 or older). Overall study outcomes, separate from this receptor: Bulk unsorted PBMC profiling prevented conclusive comparison of naive and antigen-experienced compartments. Estimates of total diversity based on one million sequenced T cells were regarded as lower bounds and as underestimates. Compared with the aged group, the long-lived group had more naive CD4+ T cells, fewer expanded clones and increased TCR diversity, a pattern suggesting age selection. Observed TCR beta diversity per million T cells fell roughly linearly with age, and a significant reduction was already apparent by age roughly 40. The CMV infection status of donors was not known, potentially confounding age-related changes in expanded clonotypes. There was a strong correlation between observed TCR beta diversity and the percentage of naive T cells measured by flow cytometry.

This clonotype was observed a few times. Its antigen has not been determined. No per-base quality is available; no much larger clone lies one base away. As encoded in the germline V gene, CDR1 is SGHRS while CDR2 is YFSETQ. V is cut by 4 bases and J by 5 bases, and the space between the germline ends is 15 bases. The CDR3 runs 15 residues from the cysteine to the phenylalanine. The kept DNA is CDR3 alone, 45 bases in frame from the first base. Systemically healthy Caucasian individuals from Russia, around 39 in total and aged roughly 6 to 100 years, were included as donors. Around 10 milliliters of peripheral blood were collected from each donor into EDTA-treated Vacutainer tubes. PBMCs were isolated by Ficoll-Paque density-gradient centrifugation, with at least 6.5 million obtained per sample. Trizol reagent was used to extract total RNA from the PBMCs, yielding at least 5 micrograms per sample. For every donor, an aliquot of PBMCs went through flow cytometry to measure the percentages of naive CD45RAhigh/CD27high T cells.

Receptor libraries were prepared by 5' RACE. Sequencing was carried out with an Illumina HiSeq 2500. A second PCR of roughly 6 to 11 cycles was performed with a sample-barcoded 5' primer and a J-beta primer mix. Each TCR beta cDNA molecule received a unique molecular identifier from a template-switch 5' adaptor carrying 12 random nucleotides. Each sample yielded at least 3 million CDR3-containing paired-end reads. The Mint cDNA synthesis kit, primed by a TRBC-specific oligonucleotide, was used to synthesize first-strand cDNA from all RNA. All cDNA was treated with uracil-DNA glycosylase and then went through a first 18-cycle PCR with the universal primers M1SS and BC2_uni_R. As for the original processing: For normalization, 1 million high-quality reads were randomly selected from each sample, with every read carrying a distinct molecular identifier. Reads sharing molecular identifiers were discarded rather than binned into consensus sequences. MiTCR, run with a Q25 quality threshold and the strictest error-elimination algorithm, handled CDR3 identification, clonotype clustering and error correction. A nonparametric unseen species model with Euler transformation was used to estimate a lower bound on total TCR beta diversity. Through fastp at Q25 and MiXCR, TCRdb rebuilt clones from the public reads, retaining in-frame beta chains. Each record represents a unique CDR3 protein, reported with the most common genes and DNA among its rows. The V and J calls, along with clone size, are taken from TCRdb and not from the paper's own processing. This sample holds about 730,000 distinct CDR3 sequences; roughly 43% were observed only once. Roughly 20% of the sample is taken by the ten largest.

The specimen was blood. The receptor comes from a woman aged 55-70 years in good health. The receptor chain draws on TRBV5-1 and TRBJ2-2, with no D gene named confidently. CDR3 protein: CASSSTDEFTGELFF. The sequenced DNA is TGCGCCAGCAGCAGTACGGACGAATTTACCGGGGAGCTGTTTTTT.